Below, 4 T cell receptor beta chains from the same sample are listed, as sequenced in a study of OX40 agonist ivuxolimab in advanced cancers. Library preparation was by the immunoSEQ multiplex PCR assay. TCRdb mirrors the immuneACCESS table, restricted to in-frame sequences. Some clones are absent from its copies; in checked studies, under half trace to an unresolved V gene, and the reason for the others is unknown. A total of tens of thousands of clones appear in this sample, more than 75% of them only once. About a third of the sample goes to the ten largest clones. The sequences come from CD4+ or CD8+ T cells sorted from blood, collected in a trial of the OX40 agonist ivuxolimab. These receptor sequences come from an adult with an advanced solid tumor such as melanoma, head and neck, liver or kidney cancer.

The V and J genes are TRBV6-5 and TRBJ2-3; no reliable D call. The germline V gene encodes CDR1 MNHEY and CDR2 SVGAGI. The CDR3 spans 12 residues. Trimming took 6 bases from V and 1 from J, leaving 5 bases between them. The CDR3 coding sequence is TGTGCCAGCAGAAAGGGCACAGATACGCAGTATTTT. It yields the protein CASRKGTDTQYF.

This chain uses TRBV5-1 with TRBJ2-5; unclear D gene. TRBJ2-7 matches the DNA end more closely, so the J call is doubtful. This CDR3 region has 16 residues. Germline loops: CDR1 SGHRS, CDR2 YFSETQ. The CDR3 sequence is CASSLVRTAGTYEQYF. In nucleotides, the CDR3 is TGCGCCAGCAGCTTGGTTCGAACAGCAGGAACCTACGAGCAGTACTTC.

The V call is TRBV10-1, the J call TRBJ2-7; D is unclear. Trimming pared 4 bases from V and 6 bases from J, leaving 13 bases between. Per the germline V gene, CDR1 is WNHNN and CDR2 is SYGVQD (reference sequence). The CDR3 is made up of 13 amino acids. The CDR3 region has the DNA TGCGCCAGCAGTGTAGCAGGCCCCGGCGAGCAGTACTTC. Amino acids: CASSVAGPGEQYF.

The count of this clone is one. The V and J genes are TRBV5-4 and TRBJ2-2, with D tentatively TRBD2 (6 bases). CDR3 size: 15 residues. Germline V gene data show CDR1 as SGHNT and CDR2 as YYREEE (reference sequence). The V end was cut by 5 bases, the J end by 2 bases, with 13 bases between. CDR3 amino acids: CASSPGGVNTGELFF. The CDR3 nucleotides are TGTGCCAGCAGTCCTGGAGGGGTAAACACCGGGGAGCTGTTTTTT.